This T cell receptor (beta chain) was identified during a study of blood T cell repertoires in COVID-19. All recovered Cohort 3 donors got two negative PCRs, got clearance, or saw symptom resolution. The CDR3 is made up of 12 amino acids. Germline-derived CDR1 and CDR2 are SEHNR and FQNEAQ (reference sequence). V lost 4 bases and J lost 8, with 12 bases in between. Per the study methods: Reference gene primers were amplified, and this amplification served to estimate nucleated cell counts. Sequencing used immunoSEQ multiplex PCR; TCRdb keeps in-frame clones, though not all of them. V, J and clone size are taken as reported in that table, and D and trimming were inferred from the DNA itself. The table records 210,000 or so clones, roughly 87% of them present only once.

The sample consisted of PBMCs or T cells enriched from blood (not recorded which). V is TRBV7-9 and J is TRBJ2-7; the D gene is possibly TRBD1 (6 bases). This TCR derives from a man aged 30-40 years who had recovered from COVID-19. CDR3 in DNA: TGTGCCAGCAGCTCTACACGGGACAAGCAGTACTTC. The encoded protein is CASSSTRDKQYF.